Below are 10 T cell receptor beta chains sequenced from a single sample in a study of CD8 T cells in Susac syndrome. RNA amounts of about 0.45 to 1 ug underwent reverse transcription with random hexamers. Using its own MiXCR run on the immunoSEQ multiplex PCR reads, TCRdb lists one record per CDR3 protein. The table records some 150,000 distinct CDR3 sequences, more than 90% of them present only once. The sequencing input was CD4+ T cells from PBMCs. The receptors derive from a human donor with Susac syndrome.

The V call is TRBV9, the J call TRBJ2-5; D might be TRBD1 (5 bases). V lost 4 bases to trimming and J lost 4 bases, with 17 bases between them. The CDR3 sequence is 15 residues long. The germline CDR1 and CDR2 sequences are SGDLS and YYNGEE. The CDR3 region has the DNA TGTGCCAGCAGCCCTCAGTGGGGCGGCGGAGAGACCCAGTACTTC. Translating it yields CASSPQWGGGETQYF. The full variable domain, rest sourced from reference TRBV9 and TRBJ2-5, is DSGVTQTPKHLITATGQRVTLRCSPRSGDLSVYWYQQSLDQGLQFLIQYYNGEERAKGNILERFSAQQFPDLHSELNLSSLELGDSALYFCASSPQWGGGETQYFGPGTRLLVL.

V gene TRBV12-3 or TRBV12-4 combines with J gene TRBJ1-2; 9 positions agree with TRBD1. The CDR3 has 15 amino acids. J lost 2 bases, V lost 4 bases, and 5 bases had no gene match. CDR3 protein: CASSSRGTGNYGYTF. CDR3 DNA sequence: TGTGCCAGCAGTTCACGGGGGACAGGGAACTATGGCTACACCTTC.

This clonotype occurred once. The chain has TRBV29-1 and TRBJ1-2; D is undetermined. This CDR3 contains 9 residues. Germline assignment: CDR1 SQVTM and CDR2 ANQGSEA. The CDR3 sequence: CGVSEGYTF. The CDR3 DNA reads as TGCGGGGTGTCGGAGGGCTACACCTTC.

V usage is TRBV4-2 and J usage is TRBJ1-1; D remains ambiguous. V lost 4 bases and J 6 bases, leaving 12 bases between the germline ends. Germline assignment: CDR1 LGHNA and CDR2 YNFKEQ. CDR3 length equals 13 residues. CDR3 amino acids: CASSLGDLAEAFF. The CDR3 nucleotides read TGTGCCAGCAGCCTCGGGGATTTGGCTGAAGCTTTCTTT.

The CDR3 DNA follows: TGTGCCACCAGCAGAGGGACTGTCACCCCACGAACTGGGGCCAACGTCCTGACTTTC. Its protein is CATSRGTVTPRTGANVLTF. The gene calls are TRBV15 and TRBJ2-6; D is possibly TRBD2 (5 bases). Germline loops: CDR1 LNHNV, CDR2 YYDKDF (reference sequence). The V end was cut by 1 base, the J end by 2 bases, with 18 bases between. CDR3 size: 19 residues.

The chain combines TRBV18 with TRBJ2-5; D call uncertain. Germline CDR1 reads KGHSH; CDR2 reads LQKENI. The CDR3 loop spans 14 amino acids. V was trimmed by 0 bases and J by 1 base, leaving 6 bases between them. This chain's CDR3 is CASSPPNLQETQYF. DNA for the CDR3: TGTGCCAGCTCACCACCCAACCTCCAAGAGACCCAGTACTTC.

CDR3 in DNA: TGTGCCAGCATTAGGGACAGGAGGCGTCAAGAGACCCAGTACTTC. It specifies CASIRDRRRQETQYF. The chain employs TRBV2 and TRBJ2-5, with TRBD1 matching over 8 bases. The trim removed 7 bases at V and 2 bases at J, leaving 9 bases unmatched. The CDR3 contains 15 residues. Germline V gives CDR1 SNHLY, CDR2 FYNNEI.

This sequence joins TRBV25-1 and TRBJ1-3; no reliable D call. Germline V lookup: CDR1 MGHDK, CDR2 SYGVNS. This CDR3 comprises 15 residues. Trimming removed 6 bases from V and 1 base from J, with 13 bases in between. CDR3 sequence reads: CASSNPSGSGNTIYF. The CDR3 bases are TGTGCCAGCAGCAATCCCTCGGGGTCTGGAAACACCATATATTTT.

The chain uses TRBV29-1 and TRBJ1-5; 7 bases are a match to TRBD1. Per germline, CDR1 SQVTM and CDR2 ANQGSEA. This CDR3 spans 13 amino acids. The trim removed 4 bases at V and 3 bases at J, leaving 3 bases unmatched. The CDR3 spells CSVGDRNNQPQHF. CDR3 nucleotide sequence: TGCAGCGTTGGGGACAGAAACAATCAGCCCCAGCATTTT.

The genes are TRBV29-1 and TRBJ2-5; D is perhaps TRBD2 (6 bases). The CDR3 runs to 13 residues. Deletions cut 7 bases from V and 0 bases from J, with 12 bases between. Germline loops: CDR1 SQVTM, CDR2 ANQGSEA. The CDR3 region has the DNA TGCAGCGCCACGGGGGTGTACCAAGAGACCCAGTACTTC. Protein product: CSATGVYQETQYF. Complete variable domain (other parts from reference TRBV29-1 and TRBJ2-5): SAVISQKPSRDICQRGTSLTIQCQVDSQVTMMFWYRQQPGQSLTLIATANQGSEATYESGFVIDKFPISRPNLTFSTLTVSNMSPEDSSIYLCSATGVYQETQYFGPGTRLLVL.